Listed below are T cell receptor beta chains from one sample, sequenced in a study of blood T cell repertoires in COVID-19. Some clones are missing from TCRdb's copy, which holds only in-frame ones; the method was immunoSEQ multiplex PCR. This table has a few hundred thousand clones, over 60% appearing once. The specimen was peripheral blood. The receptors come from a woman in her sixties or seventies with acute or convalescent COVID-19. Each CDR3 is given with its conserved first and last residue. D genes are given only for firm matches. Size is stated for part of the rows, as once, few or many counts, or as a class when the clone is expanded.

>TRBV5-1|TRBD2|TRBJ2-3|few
TGCGCCAGCAGCTTGACTAGCGGGGGAGAAGCAGGTACGCAGTATTTT
CASSLTSGGEAGTQYF
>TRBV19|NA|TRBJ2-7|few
TGTGCCAGTAGTATAGGACAGGACACCTACGAGCAGTACTTC
CASSIGQDTYEQYF
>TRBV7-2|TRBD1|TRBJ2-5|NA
TGTGCCAGCAGTTCCCGGGACAGGGGGCAGGGGACCCAGTACTTC
CASSSRDRGQGTQYF
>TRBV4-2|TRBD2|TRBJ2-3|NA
TGTGCCAGCAGCCAAGTGTTCGGACTAGCGGGGGGAACAGATACGCAGTATTTT
CASSQVFGLAGGTDTQYF
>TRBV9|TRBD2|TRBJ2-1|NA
TGTGCCAGCAGCGCGACTAGCGGGGGTTTGTATGAGCAGTTCTTC
CASSATSGGLYEQFF
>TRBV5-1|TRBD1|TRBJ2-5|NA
TGCGCCAGCAGCCCGGACAGGGGGACAGAGACCCAGTACTTC
CASSPDRGTETQYF
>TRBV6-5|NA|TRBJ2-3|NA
TGTGCCAGCAAATTACAGGGCACAGATACGCAGTATTTT
CASKLQGTDTQYF
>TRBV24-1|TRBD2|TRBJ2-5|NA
TGTGCCACCAGTAAGGGACTAGCGGGGGGACAAGAGACCCAGTACTTC
CATSKGLAGGQETQYF
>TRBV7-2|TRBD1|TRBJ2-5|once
TGTGCCAGCAGTCGCGGACAGGGGCAAGAGACCCAGTACTTC
CASSRGQGQETQYF
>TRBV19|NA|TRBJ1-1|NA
TGTGCCAGTAGTAACCACTTGGAGGGTAGGACTGAAGCTTTCTTT
CASSNHLEGRTEAFF
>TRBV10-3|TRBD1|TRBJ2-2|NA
TGTGCCATCAGAGGACAGGGGGCATCGGCCGGGGAGCTGTTTTTT
CAIRGQGASAGELFF
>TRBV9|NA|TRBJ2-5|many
TGTGCCAGCAGCCCTAGGGGGGGAGGAGCCACGGAGACCCAGTACTTC
CASSPRGGGATETQYF
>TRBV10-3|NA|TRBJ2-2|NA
TGTGCCATCAGCGACTCCTTTACTAGCACCGGGGAGCTGTTTTTT
CAISDSFTSTGELFF